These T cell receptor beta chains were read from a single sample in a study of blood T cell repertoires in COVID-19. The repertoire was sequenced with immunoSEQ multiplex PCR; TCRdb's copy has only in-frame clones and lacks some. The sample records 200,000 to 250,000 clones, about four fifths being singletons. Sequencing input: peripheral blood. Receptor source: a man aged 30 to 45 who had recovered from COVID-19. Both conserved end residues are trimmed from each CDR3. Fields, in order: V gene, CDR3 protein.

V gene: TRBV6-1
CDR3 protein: ASSGGRHFSNQPQH

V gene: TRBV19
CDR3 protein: ASSFGLAGYNEQF

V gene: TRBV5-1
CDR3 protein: ASSRGGGGTATGELF

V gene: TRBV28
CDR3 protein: ASRPRGGGFYGYT

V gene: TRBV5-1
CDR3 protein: ASSPGDSISTDTQY

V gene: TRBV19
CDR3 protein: ASSKGRDGNQPQH

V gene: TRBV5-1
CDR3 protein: ASSRGDYGYT

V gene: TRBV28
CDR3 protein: ASSTGQGREKLF

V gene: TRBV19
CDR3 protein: ASSRTGAGELF

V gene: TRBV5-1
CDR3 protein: ASSSRGSDFR

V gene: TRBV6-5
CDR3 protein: ASTLGTGTDEQY

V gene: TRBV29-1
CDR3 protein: SVEWQDQETQY

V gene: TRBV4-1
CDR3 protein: ASTATQQWVNEQF

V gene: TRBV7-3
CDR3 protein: ASSSGQGGGYT

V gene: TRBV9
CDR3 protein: ASSVASSGNEQF

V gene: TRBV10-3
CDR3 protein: AISERGDSYEQY

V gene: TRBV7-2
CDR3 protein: ASSLETAISSPLH

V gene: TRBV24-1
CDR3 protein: ATSDSDREGYT

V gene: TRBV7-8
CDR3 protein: ASSLASHGNTEAF

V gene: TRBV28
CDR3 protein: ASSLLFNQPQH

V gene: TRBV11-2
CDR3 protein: ASSLVRTGGVETQY

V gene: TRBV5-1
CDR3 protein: ASSQTSAVRKTQY

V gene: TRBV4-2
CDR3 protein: ASSQDILAQETQY

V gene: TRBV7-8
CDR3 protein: ASSLAGGAKTEAF

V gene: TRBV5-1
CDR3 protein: ASSSGQAEETQY

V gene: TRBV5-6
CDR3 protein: ASSLMTVRNYGYT

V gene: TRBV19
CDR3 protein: ASRLPEGNQPQH